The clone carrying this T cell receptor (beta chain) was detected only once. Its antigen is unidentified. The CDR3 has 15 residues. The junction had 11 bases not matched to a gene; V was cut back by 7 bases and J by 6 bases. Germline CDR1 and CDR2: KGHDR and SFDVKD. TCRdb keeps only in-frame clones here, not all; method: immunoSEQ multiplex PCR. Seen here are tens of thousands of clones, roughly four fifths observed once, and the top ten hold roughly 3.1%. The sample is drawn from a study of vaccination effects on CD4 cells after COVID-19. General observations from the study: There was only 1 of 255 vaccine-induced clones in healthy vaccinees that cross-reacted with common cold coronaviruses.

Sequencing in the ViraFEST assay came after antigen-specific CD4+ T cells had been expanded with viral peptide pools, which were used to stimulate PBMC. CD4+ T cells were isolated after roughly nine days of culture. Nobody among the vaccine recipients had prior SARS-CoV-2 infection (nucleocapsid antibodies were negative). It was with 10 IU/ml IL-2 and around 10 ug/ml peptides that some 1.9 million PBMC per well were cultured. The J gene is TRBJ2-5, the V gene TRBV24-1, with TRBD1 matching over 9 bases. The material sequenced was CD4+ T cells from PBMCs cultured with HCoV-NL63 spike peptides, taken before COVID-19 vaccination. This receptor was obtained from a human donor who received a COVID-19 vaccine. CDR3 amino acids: CATSSTGTGLKTQYF. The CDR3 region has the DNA TGTGCCACCAGCTCAACTGGGACAGGGCTGAAGACCCAGTACTTC.